Listed below are T cell receptor beta chains from one sample, sequenced in a study of Ad26.COV2.S vaccination and SARS-CoV-2 variants. The method was immunoSEQ multiplex PCR; TCRdb's version includes in-frame clones alone and lacks a portion of them. The sample lists 450,000 to 550,000 clones, about 88% occurring once. Specimen: peripheral blood, collected in a trial of Ad26.COV2.S vaccine versus placebo. The source is a person aged 18 to 65 who received the Ad26.COV2.S COVID-19 vaccine or a placebo. The CDR3 runs from the conserved cysteine through the conserved F or W. A D gene is named only where the DNA matches it firmly. The size field is filled for only some rows; it gives once, few, many or a size class.

v_gene	j_gene	d_gene	abundance	CDR3nt	CDR3aa
TRBV18	TRBJ2-4	TRBD1	NA	TGTGCCAGCTCACTAGGACAGGTTCTAGCCAAAAACATTCAGTACTTC	CASSLGQVLAKNIQYF
TRBV18	TRBJ2-5	NA	NA	TGTGCCAGCTCACCAGACCAAGAGACCCAGTACTTC	CASSPDQETQYF
TRBV2	TRBJ1-5	NA	once	TGTGCCAGCAGCTTAGAAGACAGGTTTATGAATCAGCCCCAGCATTTT	CASSLEDRFMNQPQHF
TRBV15	TRBJ1-1	NA	NA	TGTGCCACCAGCAGGTTCCAGAGCGTGTCACAGGGTGAAGCTTTCTTT	CATSRFQSVSQGEAFF
TRBV4-3	TRBJ2-2	TRBD2	NA	TGCGCCAGCAGCCAAGAGAGCGGGATTAGTAACGGGGAGCTGTTTTTT	CASSQESGISNGELFF
TRBV3-1/TRBV3-2	TRBJ1-6	NA	NA	TGTGCCAGCAGCCTGAATTTGGCCTCCTATAATTCACCCCTCCACTTT	CASSLNLASYNSPLHF
TRBV4-1	TRBJ2-1	TRBD2	NA	TGCGCCAGCAGCCCTCCGGGACTAGCCCTCAATGAGCAGTTCTTC	CASSPPGLALNEQFF
TRBV5-1	TRBJ2-3	NA	NA	TGCGCCAGCAGCTTTCTACAGGGACCAGATACGCAGTATTTT	CASSFLQGPDTQYF
TRBV7-2	TRBJ1-1	NA	few	TGTGCCAGCAGCGACATCACAGGGAAAGCTTTCTTT	CASSDITGKAFF
TRBV4-2	TRBJ1-3	NA	NA	TGTGCCAGCAGCCGGGGCGCCCTGGACAGCTCTGGAAACACCATATATTTT	CASSRGALDSSGNTIYF
TRBV7-9	TRBJ2-1	NA	NA	TGTGCCAGCAGCTTAGCGCTTAGGGGCCCCTACAATGAGCAGTTCTTC	CASSLALRGPYNEQFF
TRBV18	TRBJ2-6	NA	NA	TGTGCCAGCTCACCTACCGCTAGAACGCACTCTGGGGCCAACGTCCTGACTTTC	CASSPTARTHSGANVLTF
TRBV10-3	TRBJ1-4	TRBD1	NA	TGTGCCATCAGATCTGGGACAGGGAGTGGGGAAAAACTGTTTTTT	CAIRSGTGSGEKLFF
TRBV10-2	TRBJ1-6	NA	NA	TGCGCCAGCAGCCAAATAGTCGGGAATAATTCACCCCTCCACTTT	CASSQIVGNNSPLHF
TRBV2	TRBJ1-3	NA	few	TGTGCCAGCAGCGCCCTACAGGGATTTACTGGAAACACCATATATTTT	CASSALQGFTGNTIYF
TRBV4-3	TRBJ1-3	NA	NA	TGCGCCAGCAGCCAAGAAGTTGTTCTGCGAAACACCATATATTTT	CASSQEVVLRNTIYF
TRBV7-2	TRBJ2-7	TRBD2	NA	TGTGCCAGCAGCCCCACACTAGCGGGGAACTACGAGCAGTACTTC	CASSPTLAGNYEQYF
TRBV10-3	TRBJ2-7	NA	NA	TGTGCCATCAGTGAGTCTGGGGACGGAGACTACGAGCAGTACTTC	CAISESGDGDYEQYF
TRBV4-3	TRBJ1-4	TRBD1	NA	TGCGCCAGCAGCCAAAGTACCGGGACAGGGGTGGAAAAACTGTTTTTT	CASSQSTGTGVEKLFF
TRBV21-1	TRBJ2-1	NA	NA	TGTGCCAGCAGCAAGGGTCGTCGGGTAGGAGCCTCTTACAATGAGCAGTTCTTC	CASSKGRRVGASYNEQFF
TRBV2	TRBJ1-5	NA	NA	TGTGCCGGAAGACGGGATAGCAATCAGCCCCAGCATTTT	CAGRRDSNQPQHF
TRBV5-4	TRBJ2-3	NA	NA	TGTGCCAGCAGCCTAATTCCATTACAGGGATCTCTCACAGATACGCAGTATTTT	CASSLIPLQGSLTDTQYF
TRBV12-3/TRBV12-4	TRBJ2-3	NA	NA	TGTGCCAGCAGTTCCCGTGGTACGCAGTATTTT	CASSSRGTQYF
TRBV7-9	TRBJ2-7	NA	NA	TGTGCCAGCAGCTTAGCGAAGGACGGCTCCTACGAGCAGTACTTC	CASSLAKDGSYEQYF
TRBV9	TRBJ2-5	NA	NA	TGTGCCAGCAGCCCTCGGGTGCTGGGGGAGACCCAGTACTTC	CASSPRVLGETQYF
TRBV6-2/TRBV6-3	TRBJ2-3	NA	NA	TGTGCCAGCAGTGACCTCCCAAGCACAGATACGCAGTATTTT	CASSDLPSTDTQYF
TRBV24-1	TRBJ2-2	NA	once	TGTGCCACCAAGGCCGCCGGGGAGCTGTTTTTT	CATKAAGELFF
TRBV3-1/TRBV3-2	TRBJ1-2	NA	NA	TGTGCCAGCAGCCAAGATGTCCTGAGCACCTATGGCTACACCTTC	CASSQDVLSTYGYTF
TRBV4-3	TRBJ2-7	NA	NA	TGCGCCAGCAGCCAAGATCAAAGGGGAAAACACGAGCAGTACTTC	CASSQDQRGKHEQYF
TRBV7-6	TRBJ1-2	NA	NA	TGTGCCAGCAGCCTAACACAGGGCCCCATTAACTATGGCTACACCTTC	CASSLTQGPINYGYTF
TRBV7-9	TRBJ2-1	NA	NA	TGTGCCAGCAGCCGAGGGGGTTTCGGCGGAAACAATGAACAGTTCTTC	CASSRGGFGGNNEQFF
TRBV2	TRBJ1-2	NA	once	TGTGCCAGCGGGGATCTCGGCTACACCTTC	CASGDLGYTF
TRBV4-2	TRBJ1-2	NA	NA	TGTGCCAGCAGGCGGCCGGGAAACTATGGCTACACCTTC	CASRRPGNYGYTF
TRBV7-9	TRBJ2-2	NA	NA	TGTGCCAGCAGCTTGAGAAGGGGGGCCGGACCCGGGGAGCTGTTTTTT	CASSLRRGAGPGELFF
TRBV4-3	TRBJ2-1	TRBD2	NA	TGCGCCAGCAGCCAAGATAGGGTGCGGGAGTCCTACAATGAGCAGTTCTTC	CASSQDRVRESYNEQFF
TRBV4-1	TRBJ2-5	NA	NA	TGCGCCAGCAGCCAAGTAGGATCGGGGAACGAAGAGACCCAGTACTTC	CASSQVGSGNEETQYF
TRBV2	TRBJ1-6	NA	few	TGTGCCAGCAGTGATAGGAGCTCCTATAATTCACCCCTCCACTTT	CASSDRSSYNSPLHF
TRBV10-3	TRBJ1-1	TRBD1	once	TGTGCCATCAGTCAATCCGACAGGGTGAACACTGAAGCTTTCTTT	CAISQSDRVNTEAFF
TRBV20-1	TRBJ1-2	NA	NA	TGCAGTGCGCGGAGGGACTATGGCTACACCTTC	CSARRDYGYTF
TRBV4-1	TRBJ1-1	NA	NA	TGCGCCAGCAGCCAAGTCTTGGACACTGAAGCTTTCTTT	CASSQVLDTEAFF
TRBV18	TRBJ1-1	TRBD1	NA	TGTGCCAGCTCACCCCTGGACAGGGGGACCGCTGAAGCTTTCTTT	CASSPLDRGTAEAFF
TRBV4-3	TRBJ2-1	NA	NA	TGCGCCAGCAGCCCCCTGGGGGGCCCGGTATCGCGGGGTCCAAGGAATGAGCAGTTCTTC	CASSPLGGPVSRGPRNEQFF
TRBV6-5	TRBJ2-2	NA	NA	TGTGCCAGCAGTTACACGACAGAAACCGGGGAGCTGTTTTTT	CASSYTTETGELFF
TRBV9	TRBJ1-2	NA	NA	TGTGCCAGCAGCGTAGGCAGGGACGATGGCTACACCTTC	CASSVGRDDGYTF
TRBV3-1/TRBV3-2	TRBJ1-1	NA	NA	TGTGCCAGCAGCCAAGGGTGGCAACAAGTGGGGGCTTTCTTT	CASSQGWQQVGAFF
TRBV29-1	TRBJ1-1	NA	once	TGCAGCGTTGTGTGGAAGGACGATGAAGCTTTCTTT	CSVVWKDDEAFF
TRBV30	TRBJ2-5	NA	NA	TGTGCCTGGAGTGAGGGAGTTTCGGAGACCCAGTACTTC	CAWSEGVSETQYF
TRBV27	TRBJ1-4	NA	NA	TGTGCCGGACGGGGCCCGGGCGCCAATAGTGAAAAACTGTTTTTT	CAGRGPGANSEKLFF
TRBV9	TRBJ1-4	NA	NA	TGTGCCAGCAGCCCGGGATACTATGAAAAACTGTTTTTT	CASSPGYYEKLFF
TRBV28	TRBJ1-2	NA	NA	TGTGCCAGCAACGCTTGGGGGCACCCGAGATCGGATGGCTACACCTTC	CASNAWGHPRSDGYTF
TRBV2	TRBJ2-1	NA	NA	TGTGCCACCAAGGACGGGAGTACATACAATGAGCAGTTCTTC	CATKDGSTYNEQFF
TRBV4-3	TRBJ2-5	NA	NA	TGCGCCAGCAGCCAAGACGTGGGTGGCAGCAGGCAAGAGACCCAGTACTTC	CASSQDVGGSRQETQYF